This TCR beta chain originates from a study of CD4+ T cells in melanoma. The protocol was immunoSEQ multiplex PCR, while the TCRdb copy is restricted to in-frame clones and leaves out a portion. The data contain about 11,000 clones, about 72% of them singletons. This clonotype was sampled from a human donor with melanoma. Sequences were obtained from cells from a culture (not recorded whether cultured in vitro).

The CDR3 DNA reads TGCGCCAGCAGCCGAGGGGGATGGGCCTCGGACACTGAAGCTTTCTTT. Translating gives CASSRGGWASDTEAFF. The chain joins TRBV4-1 to TRBJ1-1, with a weak D call TRBD1 (6 bases). Germline-derived CDR1 and CDR2 are MGHRA and YSYEKL. V was cut by 4 bases and J by 3 bases, with 18 bases left in between. The CDR3 sequence is 16 residues long.